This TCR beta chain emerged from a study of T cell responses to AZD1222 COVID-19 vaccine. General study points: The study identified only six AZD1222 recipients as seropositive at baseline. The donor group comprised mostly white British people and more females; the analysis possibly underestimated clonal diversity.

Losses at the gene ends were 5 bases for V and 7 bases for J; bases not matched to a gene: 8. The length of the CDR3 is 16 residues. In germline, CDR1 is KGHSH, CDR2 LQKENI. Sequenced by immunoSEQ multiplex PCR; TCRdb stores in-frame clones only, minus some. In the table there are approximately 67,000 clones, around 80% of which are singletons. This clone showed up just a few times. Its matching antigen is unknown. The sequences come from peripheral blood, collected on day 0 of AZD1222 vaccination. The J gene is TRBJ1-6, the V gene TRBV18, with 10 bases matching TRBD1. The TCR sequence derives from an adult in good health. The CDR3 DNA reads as TGTGCCAGCTCATCCCCCGACAGGGGGCAAAATTCACCCCTCCACTTT. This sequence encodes CASSSPDRGQNSPLHF.